Included here is one T cell receptor beta chain sequence, with context. This entry comes from a study of blood T cell repertoires in COVID-19. Data came from immunoSEQ multiplex PCR; TCRdb stores just in-frame clones and leaves some out. Among 150,000 to 170,000 clones listed, about 73% were seen once. After removal of 4 bases from V and 8 bases from J, the junction contained 9 bases not matched to a gene. The CDR3 is 14 amino acids. Germline CDR1 SGHDT, CDR2 YYEEEE. The chain uses TRBV5-6 and TRBJ1-2, with 9 bases aligning to TRBD1. The sequence came from a man older than 75 with acute or convalescent COVID-19. Sequencing was performed on peripheral blood. As DNA, the CDR3 is TGTGCCAGCAGCCCCGAGGGACAGGGTCAAGGCTACACCTTC. This encodes CASSPEGQGQGYTF. Full variable domain (remainder filled in from reference TRBV5-6 and TRBJ1-2): DAGVTQSPTHLIKTRGQQVTLRCSPKSGHDTVSWYQQALGQGPQFIFQYYEEEERQRGNFPDRFSGHQFPNYSSELNVNALLLGDSALYLCASSPEGQGQGYTFGSGTRLTVV.